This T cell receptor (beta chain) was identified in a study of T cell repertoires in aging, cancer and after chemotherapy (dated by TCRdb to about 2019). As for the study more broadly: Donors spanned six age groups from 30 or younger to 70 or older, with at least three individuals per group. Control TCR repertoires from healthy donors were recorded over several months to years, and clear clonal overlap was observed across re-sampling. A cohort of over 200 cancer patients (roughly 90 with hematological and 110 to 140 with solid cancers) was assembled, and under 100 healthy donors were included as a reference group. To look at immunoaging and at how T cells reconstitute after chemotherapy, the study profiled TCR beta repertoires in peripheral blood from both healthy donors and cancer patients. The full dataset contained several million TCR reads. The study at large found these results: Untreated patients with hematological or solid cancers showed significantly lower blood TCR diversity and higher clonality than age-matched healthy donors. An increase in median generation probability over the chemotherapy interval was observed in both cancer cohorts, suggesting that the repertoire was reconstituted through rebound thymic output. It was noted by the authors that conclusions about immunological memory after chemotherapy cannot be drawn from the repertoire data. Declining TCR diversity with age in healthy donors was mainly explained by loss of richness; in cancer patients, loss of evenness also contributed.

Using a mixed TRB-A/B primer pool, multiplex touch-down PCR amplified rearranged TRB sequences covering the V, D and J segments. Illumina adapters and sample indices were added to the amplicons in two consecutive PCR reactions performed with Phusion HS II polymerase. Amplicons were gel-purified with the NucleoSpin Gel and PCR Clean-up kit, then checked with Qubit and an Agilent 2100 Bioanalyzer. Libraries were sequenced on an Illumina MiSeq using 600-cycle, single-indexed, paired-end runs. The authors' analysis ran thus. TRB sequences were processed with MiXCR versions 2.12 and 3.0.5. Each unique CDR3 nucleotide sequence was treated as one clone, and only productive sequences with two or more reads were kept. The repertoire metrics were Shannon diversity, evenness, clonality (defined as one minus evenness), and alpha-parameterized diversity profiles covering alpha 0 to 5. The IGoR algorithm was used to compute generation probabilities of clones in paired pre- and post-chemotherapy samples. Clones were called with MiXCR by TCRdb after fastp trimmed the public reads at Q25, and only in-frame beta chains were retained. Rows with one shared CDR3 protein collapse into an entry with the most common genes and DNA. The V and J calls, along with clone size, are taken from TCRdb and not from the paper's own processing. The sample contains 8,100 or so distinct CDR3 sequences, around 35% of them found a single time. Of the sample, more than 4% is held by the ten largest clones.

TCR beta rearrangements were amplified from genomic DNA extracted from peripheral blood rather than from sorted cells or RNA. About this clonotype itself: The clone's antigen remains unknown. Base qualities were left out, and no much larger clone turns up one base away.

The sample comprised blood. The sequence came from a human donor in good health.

The CDR3 has the sequence CASTDTGGRPQHF. The sequenced DNA is TGTGCCAGCACCGACACAGGGGGACGGCCCCAGCATTTT. Recombination joined TRBV12-3 or TRBV12-4 with TRBJ1-5; TRBD1 matches 8 bases in the middle. Trimming accounts for 7 bases at V and 9 bases at J, while the number of junction bases matched to no gene is 8. The CDR3 runs 13 residues from the cysteine to the phenylalanine. The DNA shown is the 39-base CDR3, in frame from base 1.